These T cell receptor beta chains were read from a single sample in a study of blood T cell repertoires in COVID-19. Sequencing used immunoSEQ multiplex PCR; TCRdb keeps in-frame clones, though not all of them. The sample lists roughly 570,000 clones, about 89% seen once, with 7.5% to 9% in the top ten. Sequenced material: peripheral blood. These receptors were obtained from a woman between 50 and 59 years old with COVID-19, enrolled during active disease. The CDR3 runs from the conserved cysteine through the conserved F or W. The D gene is left open where the match is weak. Rows may omit the clone size; those that give it use once, few, many or a size class.

TRBD1,TRBJ1-1,.,TRBV19,CASSTKGQGATEAFF,TGTGCCAGTAGTACTAAGGGACAGGGGGCGACTGAAGCTTTCTTT
.,TRBJ2-6,.,TRBV7-9,CASSLPSSDSGANVLTF,TGTGCCAGCAGCTTACCTTCGAGCGACTCTGGGGCCAACGTCCTGACTTTC
.,TRBJ1-2,.,TRBV2,CARQGRGSDGYTF,TGTGCCAGACAGGGTCGGGGCAGTGATGGCTACACCTTC
TRBD2,TRBJ2-1,.,TRBV9,CASSAPGGRSEQFF,TGTGCCAGCAGCGCGCCGGGGGGGCGTAGTGAGCAGTTCTTC
TRBD2,TRBJ2-2,.,TRBV7-2,CASSSPRGGSFAGELFF,TGTGCCAGCAGCTCCCCGCGGGGGGGCAGCTTCGCCGGGGAGCTGTTTTTT
.,TRBJ2-3,.,TRBV12-5,CASGQRDTDTQYF,TGTGCTAGTGGTCAAAGAGACACAGATACGCAGTATTTT
TRBD2,TRBJ2-7,.,TRBV9,CASSVSLAGVEQYF,TGTGCCAGCAGCGTTTCTCTAGCGGGGGTCGAGCAGTACTTC
TRBD1,TRBJ2-7,.,TRBV7-9,CASSTTGGPGYEQYF,TGTGCCAGCAGCACGACAGGGGGCCCAGGCTACGAGCAGTACTTC
TRBD1,TRBJ1-6,.,TRBV19,CASKGTGLSPLHF,TGTGCCAGCAAAGGGACAGGTCTCTCACCCCTCCACTTT
TRBD2,TRBJ2-1,.,TRBV5-1,CASSLALAGGRDNEQFF,TGCGCCAGCAGCTTGGCGCTAGCGGGGGGGCGCGACAATGAGCAGTTCTTC
.,TRBJ2-5,.,TRBV24-1,CATSEEGRTQYF,TGTGCCACCAGTGAAGAGGGTCGGACCCAGTACTTC
.,TRBJ1-4,.,TRBV7-2,CASSFGVEEELFF,TGTGCCAGCAGCTTCGGTGTAGAGGAGGAACTGTTTTTT
.,TRBJ2-2,.,TRBV30,CAWRSSAGRTELFF,TGTGCCTGGAGATCCTCTGCGGGCCGTACCGAGCTGTTTTTT
.,TRBJ1-2,few,TRBV28,CASSLFPSSWSRGYTF,TGTGCCAGCAGTTTGTTTCCTAGCTCCTGGTCAAGGGGCTACACCTTC
.,TRBJ1-5,.,TRBV27,CASRRAGSNQPQHF,TGTGCCAGCCGGCGAGCAGGCAGCAATCAGCCCCAGCATTTT
.,TRBJ2-7,.,TRBV11-2,CASSSTTRGYEQYF,TGTGCCAGCAGCTCAACTACCAGGGGCTACGAGCAGTACTTC
.,TRBJ2-3,.,TRBV10-1,CASRGAADTQYF,TGCGCCAGCAGGGGGGCGGCAGATACGCAGTATTTT
.,TRBJ2-7,few,TRBV7-2,CASSLTTYEQYF,TGTGCCAGCAGCTTAACGACTTACGAGCAGTACTTC
TRBD2,TRBJ2-7,.,TRBV6-5,CASSTGGGSYEQYF,TGTGCCAGCAGTACGGGGGGGGGCTCCTACGAGCAGTACTTC
TRBD1,TRBJ2-2,.,TRBV24-1,CATSEWTGRRLFF,TGTGCCACCAGTGAATGGACAGGGAGAAGGCTGTTTTTT